Shown below are 7 T cell receptor beta chains from a single sample sequenced in a study of blood T cell repertoires in COVID-19. Sequencing used immunoSEQ multiplex PCR; TCRdb keeps in-frame clones, though not all of them. The sample gives some 57,000 clones, 65% to 85% of which show up once; around 10% is in the top ten. Sequenced input: peripheral blood. Receptors originate from a man aged 80 or over with COVID-19, enrolled during active disease.

This chain uses TRBV6-5 with TRBJ1-2, with D uncertain. The germline V gene has CDR1 MNHEY and CDR2 SVGAGI. The V end lost 7 bases, the J end lost 5 bases, and 14 bases lay between the germline ends. The CDR3 spans 13 residues. This chain's CDR3 is CASTLQPGYGYTF. The CDR3 DNA sequence: TGTGCCAGCACCCTACAACCCGGGTATGGCTACACCTTC.

This chain joins TRBV5-5 and TRBJ1-3, with no clear D. The germline CDR1 and CDR2 sequences are SGHKS and YYEKEE (reference sequence). CDR3 size: 14 residues. V dropped 6 bases and J dropped 2 bases, with 12 bases sitting between them. The CDR3, as DNA: TGTGCCAGCAACCCGTGGAGGACTGGAAACACCATATATTTT. Translated: CASNPWRTGNTIYF.

This clone was observed a handful of times. The rearrangement joins TRBV4-1 to TRBJ1-1; 8 bases are a match to TRBD1. The CDR3 spans 16 residues. Trimming at V came to 2 bases and at J to 1 base, leaving 6 bases not matched to a gene. CDR1 is MGHRA, CDR2 YSYEKL, per germline. This CDR3 is CASSQHGTGANTEAFF. As DNA, the CDR3 is TGCGCCAGCAGCCAACACGGGACAGGAGCGAACACTGAAGCTTTCTTT.

This clone has at least ten counts. The chain combines TRBV7-9 with TRBJ1-2; D perhaps matches TRBD1 (6 bases). Trimming cost V 4 bases and J 8 bases, with 17 bases left between them. From germline, CDR1 is SEHNR and CDR2 FQNEAQ (reference sequence). This CDR3 is 14 amino acids long. The CDR3 spells CASSSSTGREGYTF. DNA of the CDR3: TGTGCCAGCAGCTCATCGACAGGCCGGGAAGGCTACACCTTC.

The chain couples TRBV5-1 to TRBJ1-1; the D is unclear. The germline gives CDR1 SGHRS, CDR2 YFSETQ. Trimming removed 4 bases from V and 3 bases from J, with 4 bases in between. The CDR3 extends over 11 amino acids. The CDR3 region is CASSTDTEAFF. The CDR3 nucleotides are TGCGCCAGCAGCACGGACACTGAAGCTTTCTTT.

This chain connects TRBV7-7 to TRBJ2-3; 8 bases match TRBD1. The CDR3 is 15 amino acids. Germline CDR1 SSHAT, CDR2 FNYEAQ (reference sequence). V dropped 3 bases and J dropped 6; count of bases not matched to a gene: 8. The CDR3 loop is CASSFGPTGGDTQYF. CDR3 sequence (DNA): TGTGCCAGCAGCTTTGGGCCCACAGGGGGGGATACGCAGTATTTT.

In its sample, this clone was seen a few times. This chain joins TRBV9 and TRBJ2-3; TRBD2 agrees at 7 bases. The CDR3 sequence is 14 residues long. V gave up 7 bases and J gave up 1 base; unmatched junction bases: 6. In germline, CDR1 is SGDLS, CDR2 YYNGEE. CDR3 region: CASGLGGGTDTQYF. DNA for the CDR3: TGTGCCAGCGGGTTGGGGGGGGGCACAGATACGCAGTATTTT.